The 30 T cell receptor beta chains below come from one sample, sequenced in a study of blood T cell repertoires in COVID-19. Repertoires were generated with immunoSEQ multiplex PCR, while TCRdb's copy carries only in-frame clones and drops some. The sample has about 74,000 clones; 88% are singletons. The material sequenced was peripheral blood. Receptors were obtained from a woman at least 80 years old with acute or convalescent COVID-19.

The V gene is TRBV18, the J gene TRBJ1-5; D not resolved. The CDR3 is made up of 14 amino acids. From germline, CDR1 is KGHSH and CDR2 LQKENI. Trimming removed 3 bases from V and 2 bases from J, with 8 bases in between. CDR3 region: CASSPNQGNQPQHF. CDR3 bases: TGTGCCAGCTCACCGAATCAGGGCAATCAGCCCCAGCATTTT.

This chain's CDR3 is CASMSGGPNEKLFF. The DNA of the CDR3 is TGTGCCAGCATGAGCGGGGGTCCTAATGAAAAACTGTTTTTT. This chain links TRBV6-5 with TRBJ1-4, with D possibly TRBD1 on 5 matching bases. V lost 7 bases, J lost 3 bases, and 12 bases lay in between. Germline lookup yields CDR1 MNHEY and CDR2 SVGAGI. This CDR3 contains 14 residues.

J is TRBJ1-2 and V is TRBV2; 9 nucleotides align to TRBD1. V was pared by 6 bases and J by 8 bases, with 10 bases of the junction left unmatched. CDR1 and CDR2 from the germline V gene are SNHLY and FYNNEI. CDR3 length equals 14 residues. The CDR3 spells CASRLDRGTRGYTF. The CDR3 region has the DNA TGTGCCAGCAGACTGGACAGGGGTACGAGAGGCTACACCTTC.

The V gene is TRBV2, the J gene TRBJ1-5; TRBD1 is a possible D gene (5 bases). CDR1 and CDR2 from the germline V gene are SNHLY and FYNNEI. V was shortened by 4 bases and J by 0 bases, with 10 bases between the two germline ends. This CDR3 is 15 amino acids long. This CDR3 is CASSGSGFSNQPQHF. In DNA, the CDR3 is TGTGCCAGCAGTGGGTCAGGGTTTAGCAATCAGCCCCAGCATTTT.

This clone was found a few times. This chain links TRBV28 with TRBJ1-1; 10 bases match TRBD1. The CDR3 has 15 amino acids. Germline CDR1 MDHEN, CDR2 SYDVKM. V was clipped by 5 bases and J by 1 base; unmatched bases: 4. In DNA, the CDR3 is TGTGCCAGCAGTCGGACAGGGGGTACGAACACTGAAGCTTTCTTT. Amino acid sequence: CASSRTGGTNTEAFF.

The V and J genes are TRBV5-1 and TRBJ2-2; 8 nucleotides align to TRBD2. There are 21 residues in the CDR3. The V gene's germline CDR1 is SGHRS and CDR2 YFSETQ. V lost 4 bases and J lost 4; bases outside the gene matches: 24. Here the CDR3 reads CASSPRTPGLAGGLGTGELFF. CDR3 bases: TGCGCCAGCAGCCCCCGAACTCCGGGACTGGCGGGGGGCCTGGGCACCGGGGAGCTGTTTTTT.

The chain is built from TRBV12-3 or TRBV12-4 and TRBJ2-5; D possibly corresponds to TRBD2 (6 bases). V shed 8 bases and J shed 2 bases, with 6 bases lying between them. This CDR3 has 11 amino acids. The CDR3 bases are TGTGCCAGCGCGGGGCAAGAGACCCAGTACTTC. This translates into CASAGQETQYF.

In DNA, the CDR3 is TGTGCCAGCAGCCCTCGGACTAGCGGGAGTTCACGGTTCTTC. It specifies CASSPRTSGSSRFF. The chain uses TRBV5-4 and TRBJ2-1, with 13 bases lining up with TRBD2. Germline loops: CDR1 SGHNT, CDR2 YYREEE (reference sequence). This CDR3 has 14 residues. The junction had 10 bases not matched to a gene; V was cut back by 4 bases and J by 15 bases.

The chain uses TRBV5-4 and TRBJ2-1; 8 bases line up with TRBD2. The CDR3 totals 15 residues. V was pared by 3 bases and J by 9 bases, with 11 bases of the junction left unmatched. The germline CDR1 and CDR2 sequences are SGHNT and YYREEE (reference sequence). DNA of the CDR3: TGTGCCAGCAGCTCACTAGCGGAGCAGATCAGTGAGCAGTTCTTC. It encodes CASSSLAEQISEQFF.

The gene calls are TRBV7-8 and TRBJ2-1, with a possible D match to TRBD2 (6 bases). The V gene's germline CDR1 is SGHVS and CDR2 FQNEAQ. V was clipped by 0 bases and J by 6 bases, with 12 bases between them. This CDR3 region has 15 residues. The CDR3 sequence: CASSLARRLGNEQFF. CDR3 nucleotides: TGTGCCAGCAGCTTAGCGAGGAGACTAGGCAATGAGCAGTTCTTC.

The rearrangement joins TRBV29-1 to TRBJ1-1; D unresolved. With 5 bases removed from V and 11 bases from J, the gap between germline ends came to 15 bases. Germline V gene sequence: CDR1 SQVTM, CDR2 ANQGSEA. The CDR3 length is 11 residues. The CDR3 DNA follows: TGCAGCGTTTCCGGGGTAGGTGCGGCTTTCTTT. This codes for CSVSGVGAAFF.

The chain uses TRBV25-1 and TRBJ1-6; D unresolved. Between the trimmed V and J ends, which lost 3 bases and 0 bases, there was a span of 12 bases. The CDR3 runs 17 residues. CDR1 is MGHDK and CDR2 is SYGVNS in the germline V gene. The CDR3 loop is CASSDDRRSSYNSPLHF. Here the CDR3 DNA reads TGTGCCAGCAGTGATGATCGGAGAAGCTCCTATAATTCACCCCTCCACTTT.

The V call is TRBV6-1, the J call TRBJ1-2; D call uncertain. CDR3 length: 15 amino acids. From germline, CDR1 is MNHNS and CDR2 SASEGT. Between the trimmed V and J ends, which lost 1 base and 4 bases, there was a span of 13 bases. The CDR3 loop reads CASSEETNGPYGYTF. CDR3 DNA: TGTGCCAGCAGTGAAGAGACAAACGGCCCCTATGGCTACACCTTC.

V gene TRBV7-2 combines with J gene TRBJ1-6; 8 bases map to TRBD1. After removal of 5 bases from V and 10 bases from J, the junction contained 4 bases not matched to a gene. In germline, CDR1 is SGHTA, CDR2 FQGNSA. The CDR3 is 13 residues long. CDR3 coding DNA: TGTGCCAGCAGCACGGGACAGGTCTCACCCCTCCACTTT. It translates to CASSTGQVSPLHF. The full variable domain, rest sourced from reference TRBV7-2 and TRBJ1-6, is GAGVSQSPSNKVTEKGKDVELRCDPISGHTALYWYRQSLGQGLEFLIYFQGNSAPDKSGLPSDRFSAERTGGSVSTLTIQRTQQEDSAVYLCASSTGQVSPLHFGNGTRLTVT.

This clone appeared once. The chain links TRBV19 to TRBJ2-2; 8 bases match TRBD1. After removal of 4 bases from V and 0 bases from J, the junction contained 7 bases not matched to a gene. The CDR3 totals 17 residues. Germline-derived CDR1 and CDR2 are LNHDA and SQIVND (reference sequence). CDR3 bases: TGTGCCAGTAGTAAGGACAGGGTGAGAGCGAACACCGGGGAGCTGTTTTTT. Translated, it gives CASSKDRVRANTGELFF.

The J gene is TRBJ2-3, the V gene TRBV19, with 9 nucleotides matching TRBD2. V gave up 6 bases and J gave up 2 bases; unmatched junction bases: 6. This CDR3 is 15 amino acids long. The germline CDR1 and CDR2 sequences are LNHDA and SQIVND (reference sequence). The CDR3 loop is CASRYSGGVTDTQYF. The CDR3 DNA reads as TGTGCCAGTAGATATAGCGGGGGAGTCACAGATACGCAGTATTTT.

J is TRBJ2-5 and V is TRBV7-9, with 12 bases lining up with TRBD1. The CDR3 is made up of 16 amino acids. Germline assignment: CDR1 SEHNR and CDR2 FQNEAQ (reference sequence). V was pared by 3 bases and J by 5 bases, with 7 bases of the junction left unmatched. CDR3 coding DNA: TGTGCCAGCAGCTTCCCGGGACAGGGGGCCTCGGAGACCCAGTACTTC. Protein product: CASSFPGQGASETQYF.

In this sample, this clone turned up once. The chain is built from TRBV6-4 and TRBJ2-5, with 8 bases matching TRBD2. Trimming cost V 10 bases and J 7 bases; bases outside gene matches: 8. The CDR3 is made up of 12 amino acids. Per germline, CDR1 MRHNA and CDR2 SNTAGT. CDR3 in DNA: TGTGCCACCACCCCCGGGGGGGGGACCCAGTACTTC. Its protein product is CATTPGGGTQYF.

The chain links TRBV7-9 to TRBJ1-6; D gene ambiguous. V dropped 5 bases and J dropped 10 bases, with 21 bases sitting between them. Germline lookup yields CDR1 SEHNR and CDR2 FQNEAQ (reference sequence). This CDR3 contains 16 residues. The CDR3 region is CASSRGVRSESSPLHF. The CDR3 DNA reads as TGTGCCAGCAGCCGAGGTGTCCGCAGCGAATCATCACCCCTCCACTTT.

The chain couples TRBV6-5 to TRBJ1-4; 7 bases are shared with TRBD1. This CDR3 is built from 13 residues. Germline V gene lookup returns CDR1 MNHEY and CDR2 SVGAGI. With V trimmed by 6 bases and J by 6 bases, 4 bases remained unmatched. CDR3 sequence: CASSWDRYEKLFF. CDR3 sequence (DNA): TGTGCCAGCAGCTGGGACAGATATGAAAAACTGTTTTTT.

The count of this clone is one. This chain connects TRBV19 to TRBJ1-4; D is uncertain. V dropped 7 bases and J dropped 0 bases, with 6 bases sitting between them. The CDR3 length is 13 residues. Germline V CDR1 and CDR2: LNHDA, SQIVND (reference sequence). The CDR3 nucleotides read TGTGCCAGTACAAGCTCAACTAATGAAAAACTGTTTTTT. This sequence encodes CASTSSTNEKLFF.

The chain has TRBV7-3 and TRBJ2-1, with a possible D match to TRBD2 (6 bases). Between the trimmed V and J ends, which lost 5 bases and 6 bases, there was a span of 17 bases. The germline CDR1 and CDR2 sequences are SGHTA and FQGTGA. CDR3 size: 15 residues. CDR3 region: CASSPNRGSFNEQFF. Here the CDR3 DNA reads TGTGCCAGCAGCCCCAATCGGGGGTCTTTCAATGAGCAGTTCTTC.

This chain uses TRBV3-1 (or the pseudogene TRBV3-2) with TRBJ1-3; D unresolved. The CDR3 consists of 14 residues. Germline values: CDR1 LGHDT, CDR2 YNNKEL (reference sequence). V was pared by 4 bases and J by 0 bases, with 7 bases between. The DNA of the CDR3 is TGTGCCAGCAGCCCAGACTACTCTGGAAACACCATATATTTT. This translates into CASSPDYSGNTIYF.

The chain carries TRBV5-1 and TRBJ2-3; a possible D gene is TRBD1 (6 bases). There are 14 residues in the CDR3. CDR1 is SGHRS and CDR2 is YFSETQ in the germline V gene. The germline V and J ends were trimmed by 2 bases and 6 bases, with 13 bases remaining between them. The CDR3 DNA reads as TGCGCCAGCAGCTTTCAGGGGCGTGGGGATACGCAGTATTTT. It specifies CASSFQGRGDTQYF. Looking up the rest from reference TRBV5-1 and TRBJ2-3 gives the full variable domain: KAGVTQTPRYLIKTRGQQVTLSCSPISGHRSVSWYQQTPGQGLQFLFEYFSETQRNKGNFPGRFSGRQFSNSRSEMNVSTLELGDSALYLCASSFQGRGDTQYFGPGTRLTVL.

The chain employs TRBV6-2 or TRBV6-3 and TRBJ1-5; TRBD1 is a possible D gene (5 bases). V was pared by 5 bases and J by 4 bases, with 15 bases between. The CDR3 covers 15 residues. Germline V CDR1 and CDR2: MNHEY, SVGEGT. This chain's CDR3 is CASSRGGTGNQPQHF. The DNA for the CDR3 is TGTGCCAGCAGTCGGGGGGGGACGGGGAATCAGCCCCAGCATTTT.

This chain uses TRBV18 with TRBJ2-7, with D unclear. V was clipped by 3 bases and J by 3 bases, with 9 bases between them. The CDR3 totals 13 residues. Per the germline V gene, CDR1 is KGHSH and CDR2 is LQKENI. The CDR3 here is CASSPLRDYEQYF. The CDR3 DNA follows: TGTGCCAGCTCACCGTTAAGAGACTACGAGCAGTACTTC.

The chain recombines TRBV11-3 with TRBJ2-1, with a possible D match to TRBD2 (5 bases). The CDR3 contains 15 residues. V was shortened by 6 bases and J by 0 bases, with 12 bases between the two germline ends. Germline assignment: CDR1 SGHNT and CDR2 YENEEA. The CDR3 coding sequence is TGTGCCAGCAGTAAAACTAGGGACTCCTACAATGAGCAGTTCTTC. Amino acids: CASSKTRDSYNEQFF.

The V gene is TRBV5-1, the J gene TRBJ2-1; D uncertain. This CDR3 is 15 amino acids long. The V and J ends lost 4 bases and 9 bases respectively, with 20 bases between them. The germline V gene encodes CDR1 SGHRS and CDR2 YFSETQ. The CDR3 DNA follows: TGCGCCAGCAGCCCCGGAGATCACCTAATGAGTGAGCAGTTCTTC. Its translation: CASSPGDHLMSEQFF.

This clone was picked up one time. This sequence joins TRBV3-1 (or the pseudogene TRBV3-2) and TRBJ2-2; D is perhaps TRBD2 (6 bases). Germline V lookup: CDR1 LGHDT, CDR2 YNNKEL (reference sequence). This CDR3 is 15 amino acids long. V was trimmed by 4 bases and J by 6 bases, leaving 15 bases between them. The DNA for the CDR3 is TGTGCCAGCAGCCCATGGGGGGAAGGTGCCGGGGAGCTGTTTTTT. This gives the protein CASSPWGEGAGELFF.

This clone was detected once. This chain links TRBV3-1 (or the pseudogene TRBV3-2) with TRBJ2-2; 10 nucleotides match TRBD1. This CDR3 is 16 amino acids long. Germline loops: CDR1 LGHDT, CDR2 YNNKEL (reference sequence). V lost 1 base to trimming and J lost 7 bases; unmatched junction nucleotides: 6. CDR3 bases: TGTGCCAGCAGCCAAGGATGGGACAGGGGCGGCGGGGAGCTGTTTTTT. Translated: CASSQGWDRGGGELFF.